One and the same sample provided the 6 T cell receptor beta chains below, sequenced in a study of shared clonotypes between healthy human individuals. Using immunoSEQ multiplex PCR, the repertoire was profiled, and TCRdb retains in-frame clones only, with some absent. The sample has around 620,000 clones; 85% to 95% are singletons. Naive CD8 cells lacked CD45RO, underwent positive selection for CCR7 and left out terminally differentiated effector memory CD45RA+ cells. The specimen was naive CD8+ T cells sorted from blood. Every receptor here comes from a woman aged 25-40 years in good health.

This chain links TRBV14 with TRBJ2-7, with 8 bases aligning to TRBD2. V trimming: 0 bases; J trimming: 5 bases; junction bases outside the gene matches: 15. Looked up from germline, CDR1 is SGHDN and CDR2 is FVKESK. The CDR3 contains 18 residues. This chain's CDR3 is CASSQDPLAGILTHEQYF. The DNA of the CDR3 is TGTGCCAGCAGCCAAGATCCCCTAGCGGGCATCCTGACTCACGAGCAGTACTTC.

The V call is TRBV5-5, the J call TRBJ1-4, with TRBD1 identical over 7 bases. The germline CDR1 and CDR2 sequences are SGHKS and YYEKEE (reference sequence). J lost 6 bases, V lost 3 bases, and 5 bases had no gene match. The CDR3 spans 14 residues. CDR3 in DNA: TGTGCCAGCAGCTATTACAGGGGAGATGAAAAACTGTTTTTT. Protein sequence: CASSYYRGDEKLFF.

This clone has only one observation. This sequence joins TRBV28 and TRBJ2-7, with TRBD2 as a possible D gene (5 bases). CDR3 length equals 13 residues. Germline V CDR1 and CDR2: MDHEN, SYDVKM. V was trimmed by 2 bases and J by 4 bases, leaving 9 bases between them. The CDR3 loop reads CASSLLADYEQYF. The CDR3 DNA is TGTGCCAGCAGTTTACTAGCTGATTACGAGCAGTACTTC.

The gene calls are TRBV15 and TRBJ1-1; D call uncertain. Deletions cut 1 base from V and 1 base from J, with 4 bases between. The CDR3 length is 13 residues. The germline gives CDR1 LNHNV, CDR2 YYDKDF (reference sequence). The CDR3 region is CATSRVGNTEAFF. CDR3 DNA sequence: TGTGCCACCAGCAGAGTTGGGAACACTGAAGCTTTCTTT.

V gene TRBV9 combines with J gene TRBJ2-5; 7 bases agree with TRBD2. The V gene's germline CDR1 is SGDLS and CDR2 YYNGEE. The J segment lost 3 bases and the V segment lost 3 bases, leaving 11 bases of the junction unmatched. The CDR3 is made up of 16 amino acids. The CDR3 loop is CASSGIAGSLKETQYF. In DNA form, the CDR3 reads TGTGCCAGCAGCGGAATAGCGGGCTCCCTTAAAGAGACCCAGTACTTC. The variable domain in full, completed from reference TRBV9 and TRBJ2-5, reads DSGVTQTPKHLITATGQRVTLRCSPRSGDLSVYWYQQSLDQGLQFLIQYYNGEERAKGNILERFSAQQFPDLHSELNLSSLELGDSALYFCASSGIAGSLKETQYFGPGTRLLVL.

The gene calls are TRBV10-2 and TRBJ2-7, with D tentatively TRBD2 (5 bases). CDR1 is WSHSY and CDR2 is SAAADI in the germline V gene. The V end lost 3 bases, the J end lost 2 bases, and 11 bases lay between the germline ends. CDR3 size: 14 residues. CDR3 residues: CASSDRSGTYEQYF. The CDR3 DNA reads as TGCGCCAGCAGTGATAGAAGCGGTACCTACGAGCAGTACTTC.